These T cell receptor beta chains were read from a single sample in a study of cytomegalovirus exposure and HLA in healthy donors. Generated by immunoSEQ multiplex PCR, the TCRdb table keeps only in-frame clones and is missing some. The sample shows about 63,000 clones, more than 80% of them seen only once. The specimen sequenced was PBMCs. The source is a woman aged 18-29 years in good health and CMV-seronegative. The CDR3 runs from the conserved cysteine through the conserved F or W. The D gene is left open where the match is weak. Clone size is stated in some rows and not others, as once, few, many or a class when expanded.

>TRBJ2-7|TRBV28|TRBD1|few
TGTGCCAGCACAAGACAGGGTGTTTCCTACGAGCAGTACTTC
CASTRQGVSYEQYF
>TRBJ2-7|TRBV30|NA|NA
TGTGCCTGGAGTGTACGGGGGTGGGCCTCTCGTCCCAAGACGAGCTCCTACGAGCAGTACTTC
CAWSVRGWASRPKTSSYEQYF
>TRBJ2-3|TRBV7-2|TRBD2|NA
TGTGCCAGCAGCTTGGTGCTAGCGGGAAGCACAGATACGCAGTATTTT
CASSLVLAGSTDTQYF
>TRBJ1-4|TRBV7-9|TRBD1|NA
TGTGCCAGCAGCGCCCGGAGACAGGGGGTCGGAACTAATGAAAAACTGTTTTTT
CASSARRQGVGTNEKLFF
>TRBJ2-3|TRBV5-1|TRBD2|NA
TGCGCCAGCAGCTTGACGGGGGGGCTCGCAGATACGCAGTATTTT
CASSLTGGLADTQYF
>TRBJ2-7|TRBV11-2|TRBD2|NA
TGTGCCAGCAGCGGACTAGCGGGAGGGTACGAGCAGTACTTC
CASSGLAGGYEQYF
>TRBJ2-7|TRBV28|TRBD1|NA
TGTGCCAGCAGGGATCAGGGGGACGAGCAGTACTTC
CASRDQGDEQYF
>TRBJ2-2|TRBV14|NA|NA
TGTGCCAGCAGCCAAATTTCAGGACTGAACACCGGGGAGCTGTTTTTT
CASSQISGLNTGELFF
>TRBJ1-6|TRBV9|TRBD1|NA
TGTGCCTGCCACAAGGAATGTAGGGGGCGCCGCGGATTTTCCTCACCCCTCCACTTT
CACHKECRGRRGFSSPLHF
>TRBJ2-1|TRBV4-2|NA|NA
TGTGCCAGCAGCCAAGTTGGGAGAGTCAATGAGCAGTTCTTC
CASSQVGRVNEQFF
>TRBJ2-1|TRBV19|NA|NA
TGTGCCAGTAGTATCGCGTCAGGGGCCGTGTACAATGAGCAGTTCTTC
CASSIASGAVYNEQFF
>TRBJ2-5|TRBV19|NA|NA
TGTGCCAGTAGCTCCACCGGATTCGGGGAGACCCAGTACTTC
CASSSTGFGETQYF
>TRBJ1-2|TRBV21-1|NA|NA
TGTGCCAGCAGCAACGTGCGGGAGAGGAACTATGGCTACACCTTC
CASSNVRERNYGYTF
>TRBJ1-2|TRBV5-1|NA|NA
TGCGCCAGCAGCTTGGCAGGGAACTATGGCTACACCTTC
CASSLAGNYGYTF
>TRBJ1-1|TRBV6-5|NA|NA
TGTGCCAGCAGTTACTCGAGCGCTAACACTGAAGCTTTCTTT
CASSYSSANTEAFF
>TRBJ1-1|TRBV11-3|NA|NA
TGTGCCAGCAGCTTAGGTCCCGAGGAAGCTTTCTTT
CASSLGPEEAFF
>TRBJ2-3|TRBV7-6|NA|once
TGTGCCAGCAGCTCTTATAGGGAGAGTGGGACAGATACGCAGTATTTT
CASSSYRESGTDTQYF
>TRBJ2-7|TRBV14|NA|NA
TGTGCCAGCAGCCAAGGTCGCAGTAACTACGAGCAGTACTTC
CASSQGRSNYEQYF
>TRBJ2-7|TRBV29-1|TRBD1|NA
TGCAGCGGATCGACAGGGGCCTACGAGCAGTACTTC
CSGSTGAYEQYF
>TRBJ2-3|TRBV11-2|TRBD1|NA
TGTGCCAGCAGCTTAGCCGCTTCAGGGACAGCAGATACGCAGTATTTT
CASSLAASGTADTQYF
>TRBJ1-4|TRBV6-1|NA|NA
TGTGCCAGCAGTGCGCGGGCGGGGCCAACTAATGAAAAACTGTTTTTT
CASSARAGPTNEKLFF
>TRBJ1-1|TRBV7-9|NA|few
TGTGCCAGCAGCATTACAGTGAACACTGAAGCTTTCTTT
CASSITVNTEAFF
>TRBJ1-2|TRBV5-1|TRBD1|NA
TGCGCCAGCAGGTCGGGACAGAGCTATGGCTACACCTTC
CASRSGQSYGYTF
>TRBJ2-7|TRBV7-8|TRBD2|NA
TGTGCCAGCAGCTCGACCCCGGGGGGGACCTACGAGCAGTACTTC
CASSSTPGGTYEQYF
>TRBJ1-1|TRBV10-3|TRBD1|NA
TGTGCCATCAGTGAGTCGGGAGGGACAGGCAACACTGAAGCTTTCTTT
CAISESGGTGNTEAFF
>TRBJ1-5|TRBV11-2|NA|NA
TGTGCCAGCAGCTCACCTACAGAGCCCAATCAGCCCCAGCATTTT
CASSSPTEPNQPQHF
>TRBJ2-3|TRBV29-1|TRBD1|NA
TGCAGCGTTGTAGAAGGGGGCGCGGCAGATACGCAGTATTTT
CSVVEGGAADTQYF
>TRBJ1-2|TRBV6-1|NA|NA
TGTGCCAGCAGTCTCGAGGGCAACTATGGCTACACCTTC
CASSLEGNYGYTF
>TRBJ2-7|TRBV6-4|NA|NA
TGTGCCAGCAGTGACGGCGGGACTGGGTCCTACGAGCAGTACTTC
CASSDGGTGSYEQYF
>TRBJ2-6|TRBV11-1|TRBD2|NA
TGTGCCAGCAGCCCTCGGCGGGGGGAACAATCTGGGGCCAACGTCCTGACTTTC
CASSPRRGEQSGANVLTF
>TRBJ1-6|TRBV18|NA|NA
TGTGCCAGCTCATCAACCCCATCTAGCTCCTATAATTCACCCCTCCACTTT
CASSSTPSSSYNSPLHF
>TRBJ2-7|TRBV2|TRBD1|NA
TGTGCCAGCGGGACAGAGTCCTACGAGCAGTACTTC
CASGTESYEQYF
>TRBJ2-1|TRBV11-1|TRBD2|NA
TGTGCCAGCAGCTTCCCGGGAGGGAGTTCTGGCGCTGAGCAGTTCTTC
CASSFPGGSSGAEQFF
>TRBJ2-2|TRBV5-1|TRBD2|NA
TGCGCCAGCAGCCTACAGACTAGCTATGGCACCGGGGAGCTGTTTTTT
CASSLQTSYGTGELFF
>TRBJ2-7|TRBV10-1|NA|NA
TGCGCCAGCAGTGAAACTATCAGCTCCTACGAGCAGTACTTC
CASSETISSYEQYF
>TRBJ2-7|TRBV29-1|TRBD1|NA
TGCAGCGTTTCCTCCGGGACAGGCTCCTACGAGCAGTACTTC
CSVSSGTGSYEQYF
>TRBJ2-1|TRBV28|TRBD2|NA
TGTGCCAGCAGTTCCGGGAGGGGGGCCAATGAGCAGTTCTTC
CASSSGRGANEQFF
>TRBJ2-2|TRBV6-5|NA|NA
TGTGCCAGCCTTCCCCGCGGGATTGTCACCGGGGAGCTGTTTTTT
CASLPRGIVTGELFF
>TRBJ1-4|TRBV30|TRBD1|NA
TGTGCCTACGGACAGGGCCTTAATGAAAAACTGTTTTTT
CAYGQGLNEKLFF
>TRBJ1-5|TRBV5-6|NA|NA
TGTGCCAGCAGCCTCGGATACGGGAATCAGCCCCAGCATTTT
CASSLGYGNQPQHF
>TRBJ2-7|TRBV19|TRBD1|once
TGTGCCAGTAGTCAAAGGGACAGAAACTACGAGCAGTACTTC
CASSQRDRNYEQYF
>TRBJ2-7|TRBV5-1|TRBD2|NA
TGCGCCAGCAGCCCCCGGGGGGGGGCCCATTACGAGCAGTACTTC
CASSPRGGAHYEQYF
>TRBJ1-5|TRBV19|NA|NA
TGTGCCAGTAGTCCCCTAGATCAGCCCCAGCATTTT
CASSPLDQPQHF